This is a list of T cell receptor beta chains from one sample in a study of blood T cell repertoires in COVID-19. Produced via immunoSEQ multiplex PCR; TCRdb's table is partial and in-frame only. The data contain 250,000 to 300,000 clones, 80% to 85% of them singletons. The material sequenced was peripheral blood. The receptors derive from a woman in her sixties or seventies with active or convalescent COVID-19. CDR3s include the opening cysteine and the closing phenylalanine or tryptophan. For some rows the clone size is stated as once, few or many, or as a class when expanded; others skip it.

>TRBJ2-7|.|TRBV7-6
CASSFRQSYEQYF
>TRBJ2-1|.|TRBV7-9
CASSLPGLDREQFF
>TRBJ1-1|.|TRBV9
CASSPQGAATEAFF
>TRBJ1-2|once|TRBV6-5
CASSYPRGGYTF
>TRBJ2-5|.|TRBV19
CASSQGGGALRETQYF
>TRBJ2-7|few|TRBV19
CASSVDRQILEQYF
>TRBJ2-3|.|TRBV7-9
CASSLSAGEDTQYF
>TRBJ1-1|.|TRBV6-5
CASRVRQENTEAFF
>TRBJ2-5|.|TRBV12-5
CASGNTAGPQETQYF
>TRBJ1-2|.|TRBV3-1/TRBV3-2
CASSPKDRAGGYTF